This T cell receptor (beta chain) was recovered during a study of beta chain features in type 1 diabetes. Findings of the study overall: Patients with Type 1 diabetes showed moderately but significantly shorter TCRB CDR3s in all four CD4+ subsets.

Per germline, CDR1 SGHRS and CDR2 YFSETQ. This CDR3 contains 14 residues. V was clipped by 5 bases and J by 4 bases; unmatched bases: 5. Expressed TCRB transcripts were sequenced, since all the RNA that had been isolated was reverse transcribed. Using immunoSEQ multiplex PCR, the repertoire was profiled, and TCRdb retains in-frame clones only, with some absent. The table lists some 160,000 clones, 7.5% to 10% of them singletons, with under 2.5% in the top ten. Points on this clone: The target antigen is unknown.

This clonotype was obtained from a woman aged 18-35 years in good health. The chain combines TRBV5-1 with TRBJ2-3; 9 nucleotides match TRBD2. The sequencing input was central memory CD4+ T cells from blood. CDR3 protein: CASSVAGVPDTQYF. As DNA, the CDR3 is TGCGCCAGCAGTGTAGCGGGAGTTCCAGATACGCAGTATTTT. The whole variable domain, filled in from reference TRBV5-1 and TRBJ2-3, reads KAGVTQTPRYLIKTRGQQVTLSCSPISGHRSVSWYQQTPGQGLQFLFEYFSETQRNKGNFPGRFSGRQFSNSRSEMNVSTLELGDSALYLCASSVAGVPDTQYFGPGTRLTVL.